A single sample gave rise to the 9 T cell receptor beta chains below, sequenced in a study of blood T cells in healthy people across ages (dated by TCRdb to between 2015 and 2017). The library relied on 5' RACE. The sequencer listed for this sample is Illumina HiSeq 2500. The second PCR ran for roughly 7 to 11 cycles and used a J-beta primer mix along with a sample-barcoded 5' primer. TCRdb ran its own pipeline on the public reads, namely fastp trimming at Q25 and MiXCR clone calling, and kept in-frame beta chains. CDR3 protein duplicates are merged, each entry listing the most common genes and DNA. This sample is represented by about 640,000 distinct CDR3 sequences; about 54% of them were singletons. The ten most abundant clones make up roughly 34% of the sample. The source material was blood. These receptors were collected from a man aged 60-69 years in good health.

Of note for this clonotype: One junction end does not reproduce the germline sequence, and a read error may be involved. V and J are TRBV20-1 and TRBJ2-7, with TRBD2 matching over 15 bases. The DNA end is more similar to TRBJ2-5, so the J call may be wrong. Germline CDR1 DFQATT, CDR2 SNEGSKA (reference sequence). The CDR3 length is 15 residues. CDR3 in DNA: TGCAATGCTCCGGGACTAGCGGGGGGTTGGGAGACCCAGTACTTC. Amino acids: CNAPGLAGGWETQYF.

The chain carries TRBV20-1 and TRBJ2-1; no clear D. Germline CDR1 reads DFQATT; CDR2 reads SNEGSKA (reference sequence). The CDR3 contains 14 residues. With 3 bases removed from V and 3 bases from J, the gap between germline ends came to 12 bases. The CDR3 nucleotides read TGCAGTGCTAGGGCAGGATTTGTCTACAATGAGCAGTTCTTC. Amino acids: CSARAGFVYNEQFF.

This clonotype was seen more than once but under ten times. The rearrangement joins TRBV20-1 to TRBJ2-5; no firm D call. CDR3 length: 13 amino acids. Trimming cost V 3 bases and J 4 bases, with 12 bases left between them. The V gene's germline CDR1 is DFQATT and CDR2 SNEGSKA (reference sequence). CDR3 bases: TGCAGTGCTAGTGCCCCGGGTAGAGAGACCCAGTACTTC. As protein: CSASAPGRETQYF.

The V call is TRBV5-1, the J call TRBJ1-2; the D is unclear. V lost 5 bases to trimming and J lost 8 bases, with 10 bases between them. Per the germline V gene, CDR1 is SGHRS and CDR2 is YFSETQ. The CDR3 is 11 amino acids. The CDR3 here is CASRTREGYTF. Here the CDR3 DNA reads TGCGCCAGCAGGACCCGGGAGGGCTACACCTTC.

The gene calls are TRBV2 and TRBJ1-2; 8 bases match TRBD1. This CDR3 has 15 residues. Germline V gene sequence: CDR1 SNHLY, CDR2 FYNNEI. J gave up 3 bases and V 8 bases, and 11 bases lay outside the gene matches. The CDR3 is CASGQGLGGHYGYTF. CDR3 sequence (DNA): TGTGCCAGCGGACAGGGTCTGGGGGGACACTATGGCTACACCTTC.

The chain is built from TRBV9 and TRBJ2-5; TRBD2 might be the D (7 bases). The CDR3 sequence is 15 residues long. CDR1 is SGDLS, CDR2 YYNGEE, per germline. V gave up 2 bases and J gave up 0 bases, with 11 bases separating them. CDR3: CASSVGGAHQETQYF. DNA for the CDR3: TGTGCCAGCAGCGTTGGGGGGGCACACCAAGAGACCCAGTACTTC.

The genes are TRBV29-1 and TRBJ2-1; D might be TRBD2 (6 bases). The ends were cut back, 7 bases at V and 8 bases at J, with 15 bases in the middle. Germline V CDR1 and CDR2: SQVTM, ANQGSEA. This CDR3 region has 12 residues. DNA of the CDR3: TGCAGCGAAAGCCGGTCGGGGGATGAGCAGTTCTTC. Protein sequence: CSESRSGDEQFF.

In this sample, this clonotype turned up a few times. V and J are TRBV20-1 and TRBJ2-5; 10 nucleotides line up with TRBD1. Germline-derived CDR1 and CDR2 are DFQATT and SNEGSKA (reference sequence). The CDR3 extends over 16 amino acids. Trimming at V came to 6 bases and at J to 2 bases, leaving 12 bases not matched to a gene. The CDR3 DNA sequence: TGCAGTGCCCAGGGCGGGACAGGGGTTTCTCAAGAGACCCAGTACTTC. This translates into CSAQGGTGVSQETQYF.

This clonotype has only a few counts. The chain uses TRBV28 and TRBJ2-3, with TRBD1 matching over 9 bases. The V and J ends lost 5 bases and 7 bases, in that order; junction bases with no gene match: 19. Per germline, CDR1 MDHEN and CDR2 SYDVKM. The CDR3 totals 18 residues. The CDR3 DNA reads TGTGCCAGCAGTACTCCGGGACAGGGTCCACCCACCGGACATACGCAGTATTTT. Protein: CASSTPGQGPPTGHTQYF.